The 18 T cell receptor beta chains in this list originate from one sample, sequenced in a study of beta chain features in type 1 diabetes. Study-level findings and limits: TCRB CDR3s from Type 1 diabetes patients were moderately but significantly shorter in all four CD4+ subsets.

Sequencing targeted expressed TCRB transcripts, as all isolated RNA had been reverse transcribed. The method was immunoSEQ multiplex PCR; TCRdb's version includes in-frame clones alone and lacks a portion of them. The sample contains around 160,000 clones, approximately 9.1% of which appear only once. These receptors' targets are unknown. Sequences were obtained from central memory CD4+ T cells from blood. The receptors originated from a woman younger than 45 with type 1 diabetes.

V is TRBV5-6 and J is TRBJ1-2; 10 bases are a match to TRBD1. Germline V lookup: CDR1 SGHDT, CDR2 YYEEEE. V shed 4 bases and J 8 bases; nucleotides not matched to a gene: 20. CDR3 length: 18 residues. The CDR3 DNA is TGTGCCAGCAGCCCGCCTCCGGGACAGGGGCGCAGTACAGGAGGCTACACCTTC. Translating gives CASSPPPGQGRSTGGYTF.

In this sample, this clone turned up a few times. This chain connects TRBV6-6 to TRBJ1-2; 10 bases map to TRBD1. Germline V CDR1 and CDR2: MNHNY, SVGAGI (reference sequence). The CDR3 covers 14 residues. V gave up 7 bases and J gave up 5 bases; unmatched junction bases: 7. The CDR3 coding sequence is TGTGCCAGCAACCCGGGACAGGGGATTTATGGCTACACCTTC. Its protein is CASNPGQGIYGYTF.

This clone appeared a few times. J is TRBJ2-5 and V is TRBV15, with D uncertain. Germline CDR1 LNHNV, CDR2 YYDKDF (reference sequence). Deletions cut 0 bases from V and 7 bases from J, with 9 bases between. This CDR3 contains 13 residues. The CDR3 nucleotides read TGTGCCACCAGCAGAGATCCCAGCGCGACCCAGTACTTC. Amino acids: CATSRDPSATQYF.

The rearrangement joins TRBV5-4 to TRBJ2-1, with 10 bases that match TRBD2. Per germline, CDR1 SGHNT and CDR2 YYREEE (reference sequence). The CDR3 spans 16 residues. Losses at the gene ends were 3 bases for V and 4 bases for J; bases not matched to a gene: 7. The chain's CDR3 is CASSSSTSGAYNEQFF. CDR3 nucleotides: TGTGCCAGCAGCTCTTCAACTAGCGGGGCTTACAATGAGCAGTTCTTC.

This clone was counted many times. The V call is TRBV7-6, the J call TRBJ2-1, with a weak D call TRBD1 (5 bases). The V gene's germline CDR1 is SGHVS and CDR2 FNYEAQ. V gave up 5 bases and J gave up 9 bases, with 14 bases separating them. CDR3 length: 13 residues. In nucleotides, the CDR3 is TGTGCCAGCAGCCCCCAAGGGGTTAGTGAGCAGTTCTTC. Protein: CASSPQGVSEQFF.

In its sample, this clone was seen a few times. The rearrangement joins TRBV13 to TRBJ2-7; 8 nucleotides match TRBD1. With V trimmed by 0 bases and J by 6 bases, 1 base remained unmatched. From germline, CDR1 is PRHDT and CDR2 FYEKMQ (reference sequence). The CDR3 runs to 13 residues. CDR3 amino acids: CASSLGRGLEQYF. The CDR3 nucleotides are TGTGCCAGCAGCTTAGGCAGGGGGCTCGAGCAGTACTTC.

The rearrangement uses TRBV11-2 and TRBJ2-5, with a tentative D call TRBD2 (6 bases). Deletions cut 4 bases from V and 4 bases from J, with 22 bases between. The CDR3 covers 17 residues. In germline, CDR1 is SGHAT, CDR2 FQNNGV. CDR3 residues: CASSSLKTRGFAETQYF. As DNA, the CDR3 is TGTGCCAGCAGCTCGTTAAAGACTAGGGGTTTTGCAGAGACCCAGTACTTC.

CDR3 sequence: CASSPTSGRGSETQYF. The CDR3 bases are TGTGCCAGCAGCCCGACTAGCGGGAGGGGTAGCGAGACCCAGTACTTC. The chain is built from TRBV7-6 and TRBJ2-5, with TRBD2 identical over 14 bases. The CDR3 has 16 residues. The V gene end was trimmed by 5 bases and the J gene end by 5 bases; junction bases not matched to a gene: 7. From germline, CDR1 is SGHVS and CDR2 FNYEAQ.

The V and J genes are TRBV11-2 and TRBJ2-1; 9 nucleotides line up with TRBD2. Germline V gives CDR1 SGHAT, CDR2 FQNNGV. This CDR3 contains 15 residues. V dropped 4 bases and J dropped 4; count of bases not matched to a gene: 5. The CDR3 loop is CASSSRLAEYNEQFF. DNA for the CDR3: TGTGCCAGCAGCTCTCGACTAGCGGAGTACAATGAGCAGTTCTTC.

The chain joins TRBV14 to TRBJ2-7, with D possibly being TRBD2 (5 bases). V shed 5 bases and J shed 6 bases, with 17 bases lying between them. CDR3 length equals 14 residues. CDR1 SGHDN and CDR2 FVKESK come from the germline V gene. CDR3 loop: CASSTDDYPSEQYF. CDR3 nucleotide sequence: TGTGCCAGCAGCACGGACGACTATCCGTCCGAGCAGTACTTC.

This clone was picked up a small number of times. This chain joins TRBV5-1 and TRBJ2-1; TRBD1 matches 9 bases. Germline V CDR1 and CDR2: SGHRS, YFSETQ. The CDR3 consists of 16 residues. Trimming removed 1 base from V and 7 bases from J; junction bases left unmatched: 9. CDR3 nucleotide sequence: TGCGCCAGCAGCTTGCGGGACAGGGTTTTTGTTAATGAGCAGTTCTTC. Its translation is CASSLRDRVFVNEQFF.

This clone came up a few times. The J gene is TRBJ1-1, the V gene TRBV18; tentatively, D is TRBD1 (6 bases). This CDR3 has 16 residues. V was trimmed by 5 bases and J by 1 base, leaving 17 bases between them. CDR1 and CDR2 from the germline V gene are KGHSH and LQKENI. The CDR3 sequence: CASSAIVGTRNTEAFF. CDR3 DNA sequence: TGTGCCAGCTCAGCTATAGTTGGGACAAGGAACACTGAAGCTTTCTTT.

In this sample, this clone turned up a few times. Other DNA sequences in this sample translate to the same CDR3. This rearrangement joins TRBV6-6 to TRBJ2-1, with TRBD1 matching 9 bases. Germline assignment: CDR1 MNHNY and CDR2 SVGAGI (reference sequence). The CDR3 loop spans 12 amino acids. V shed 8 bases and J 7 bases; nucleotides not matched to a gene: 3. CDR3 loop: CASGQGNNEQFF. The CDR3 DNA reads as TGTGCCAGCGGACAGGGGAATAATGAGCAGTTCTTC.

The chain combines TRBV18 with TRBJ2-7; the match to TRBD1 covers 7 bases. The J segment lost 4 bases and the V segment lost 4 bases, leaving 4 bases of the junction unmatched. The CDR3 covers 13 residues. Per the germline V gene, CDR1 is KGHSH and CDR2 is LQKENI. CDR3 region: CASSLGTEYEQYF. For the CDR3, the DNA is TGTGCCAGCTCACTCGGGACAGAATACGAGCAGTACTTC.

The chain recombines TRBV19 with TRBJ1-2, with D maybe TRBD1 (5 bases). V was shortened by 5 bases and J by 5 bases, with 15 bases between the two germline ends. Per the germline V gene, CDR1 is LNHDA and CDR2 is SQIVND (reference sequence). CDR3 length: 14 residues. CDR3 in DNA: TGTGCCAGTAGTTCGGTCGGGGGAGAGTATGGCTACACCTTC. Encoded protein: CASSSVGGEYGYTF.

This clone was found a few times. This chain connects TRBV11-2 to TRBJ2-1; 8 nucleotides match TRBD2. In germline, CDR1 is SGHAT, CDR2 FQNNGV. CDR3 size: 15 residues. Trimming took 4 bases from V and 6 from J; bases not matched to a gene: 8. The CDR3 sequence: CASSSSGSFLNEQFF. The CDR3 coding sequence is TGTGCCAGCAGCTCGAGCGGGAGCTTCCTCAATGAGCAGTTCTTC.

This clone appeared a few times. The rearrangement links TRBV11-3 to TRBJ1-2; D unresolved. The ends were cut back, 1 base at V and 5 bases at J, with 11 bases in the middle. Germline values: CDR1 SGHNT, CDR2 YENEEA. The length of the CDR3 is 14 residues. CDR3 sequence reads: CASSLGGALYGYTF. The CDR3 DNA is TGTGCCAGCAGCTTAGGCGGAGCCTTATATGGCTACACCTTC.

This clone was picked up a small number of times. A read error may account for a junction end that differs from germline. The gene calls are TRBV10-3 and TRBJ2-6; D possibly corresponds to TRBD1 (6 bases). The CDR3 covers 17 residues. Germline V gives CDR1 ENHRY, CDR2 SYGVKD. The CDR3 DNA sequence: TGTGCCAGCAGTTACTGGGGGACAAGCTCTGGGGCCAACGTCCTGACTTTC. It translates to CASSYWGTSSGANVLTF.